This TCR beta chain was retrieved from a study of T cells in lung cancer brain metastases. Overall study: Most of the roughly 20 patients had smoked, with a median of approximately 40 pack-years. Median interval between primary and brain metastasis samples was 300 to 450 days.

CDR3 size: 16 residues. The germline CDR1 and CDR2 sequences are SGHVS and FQNEAQ. Between the trimmed V and J ends, which lost 2 bases and 5 bases, there was a span of 18 bases. Either synchronous oligometastatic disease or delayed solitary brain metastasis recurrence led to resection. The assay was immunoSEQ multiplex PCR, and TCRdb's table has in-frame clones only and misses some. The data contain some 3,000 clones, approximately 85% of them singletons. The chain joins TRBV7-8 to TRBJ2-5, with D possibly matching TRBD1 (5 bases). Sample: tumor tissue from the primary lung tumor. The receptor's source is a woman aged 55 to 70 with non-small cell lung cancer. The CDR3 nucleotides read TGTGCCAGCAGCTTATGGGGCCTGCAGGTTGTGGAGACCCAGTACTTC. This codes for CASSLWGLQVVETQYF. Full variable domain (outside the CDR3, taken from reference TRBV7-8 and TRBJ2-5): GAGVSQSPRYKVAKRGQDVALRCDPISGHVSLFWYQQALGQGPEFLTYFQNEAQLDKSGLPSDRFFAERPEGSVSTLKIQRTQQEDSAVYLCASSLWGLQVVETQYFGPGTRLLVL.